This T cell receptor beta chain was obtained from a study of blood T cell repertoires in COVID-19 (dated by TCRdb to about 2020). For the study in its entirety: Samples covering the acute and convalescent phases of COVID-19 were provided by collaborators in the United States, Italy and Spain. The material from the prospective study consisted of cDNA or gDNA derived from T cells, B-cell-depleted T cells, or PBMCs. Deeply sampled blood TCRbeta repertoires from subjects exposed to, actively infected with, or recovered from COVID-19 were included in the dataset. The repertoires were made available in a free public database intended to serve as a resource for research on the immune response to SARS-CoV-2. Samples were obtained from the ongoing ImmuneRACE study (first 160 participants) and from 1,254 subjects provided by 6 global collaborators. Sample metadata almost always included a de-identified subject ID, COVID-19 status, age in years and sex. Where available, HLA class I and class II types were taken from metadata supplied by the sample provider and were not determined by assay-based typing. Broader findings and caveats from the paper: The amount of clinical and demographic metadata varied by source and participant and was provided uncurated.

Comment on this clone: Its antigen is still unknown. Base qualities are not at hand, and no much larger clone is one base apart.

For CDR1 and CDR2, the germline V gene lists SQVTM and ANQGSEA. V is reduced by 4 bases and J by 3 bases, leaving a spacing of 6 bases between them. The cysteine opens and the phenylalanine closes a CDR3 of 11 amino acids. The read is trimmed to its CDR3 DNA, 33 bases read in frame from base 1. TCRbeta CDR3 regions were amplified from genomic DNA using the immunoSEQ Assay, a bias-controlled multiplex PCR. In the paper's pipeline: Within the assay, amplification of reference gene primers was used to estimate how many nucleated cells each sample contained. To quantify the absolute abundance of each unique TCRbeta CDR3 rearrangement, sequence reads were collapsed and filtered. For each sample, productive Simpson clonality was calculated as the square root of Simpson's diversity index over productive rearrangements. TCRdb took over this immuneACCESS table, retaining in-frame rearrangements with V and J assigned. Such tables are incomplete; in checked studies, under half of the missing clones stem from an unresolved V gene, and the remainder is unexplained. V and J calls and clone size come straight from that table; D and trimming were deduced from the DNA. Here the sample has about 330,000 clones; roughly 88% occur a single time. The biggest ten clones account for more than 5% of the sample.

Enrolling through a virtual design, the prospective study's participants ranged in age from roughly 18 to 89 years and lived across about two dozen United States geographic areas. To assign participants to cohorts, the prospective study relied on clinical history that participants themselves reported in a screening survey and a study questionnaire. Recovered participants in ImmuneRACE Cohort 3 were defined by two consecutive negative NP/OP PCR tests, clearance by a healthcare professional, or resolution of symptoms. Mobile phlebotomists in the prospective study collected whole blood, serum and a nasopharyngeal or oropharyngeal swab from every participant. Over an approximately 2-month period, participants in the prospective study had the option of providing additional blood draws and questionnaires. Prospective study blood samples were shipped either frozen or at room temperature before DNA extraction.

The sequence is built from TRBV29-1 and TRBJ1-1; the D gene lacks a confident call. Sample: PBMCs or T cells enriched from blood (not recorded which). The sequence was collected from a man aged 25-40 years who had recovered from COVID-19. The CDR3 protein is CSVGGDTEAFF. The DNA is as follows: TGCAGCGTTGGGGGAGACACTGAAGCTTTCTTT.